Each of the 7 T cell receptor beta chains below was sequenced from the same sample in a study of CD8 T cells in ankylosing spondylitis. Whole-study results and caveats: Seemingly characteristic of ankylosing spondylitis blood was a TCR beta motif consisting of about 8 highly homologous variants.

These TCRs' antigens remain unknown. TCRdb called the 5' RACE reads again in MiXCR, with one record for every CDR3 protein. The data show 700,000 to 850,000 distinct CDR3 sequences, with about 10% seen just once and approximately 0.5% held by the top ten. The sequenced material came from blood, either unsorted or a sorted T cell fraction (not recorded which). The receptors originated from a male donor with ankylosing spondylitis.

V gene TRBV5-1 combines with J gene TRBJ2-3; D is ambiguous. CDR1 and CDR2 from the germline V gene are SGHRS and YFSETQ. The CDR3 contains 14 residues. V was trimmed by 5 bases and J by 0 bases, leaving 10 bases between them. The CDR3 bases are TGCGCCAGCAGGGAAACTCCGAGCACAGATACGCAGTATTTT. This encodes CASRETPSTDTQYF.

CDR3 bases: TGCAGTGCTAGAAAGGGGTCTAGCGGTTACAATGAGCAGTTCTTC. It is translated as CSARKGSSGYNEQFF. The rearrangement uses TRBV20-1 and TRBJ2-1; 7 nucleotides align to TRBD2. V was pared by 2 bases and J by 4 bases, with 8 bases of the junction left unmatched. The germline V gene encodes CDR1 DFQATT and CDR2 SNEGSKA (reference sequence). The CDR3 length is 15 residues.

The CDR3 spells CASSRDSARSGNTIYF. CDR3 nucleotide sequence: TGTGCCAGCAGCAGGGACAGCGCACGCTCTGGAAACACCATATATTTT. The V and J genes are TRBV7-9 and TRBJ1-3, with 7 bases matching TRBD1. This CDR3 is 16 amino acids long. Germline loops: CDR1 SEHNR, CDR2 FQNEAQ (reference sequence). Germline trimming cut 5 bases from V and 0 bases from J; bases unmatched to any gene: 7. Together with reference TRBV7-9 and TRBJ1-3, the CDR3 gives the full variable domain: DTGVSQNPRHKITKRGQNVTFRCDPISEHNRLYWYRQTLGQGPEFLTYFQNEAQLEKSRLLSDRFSAERPKGSFSTLEIQRTEQGDSAMYLCASSRDSARSGNTIYFGEGSWLTVV.

V is TRBV7-2 and J is TRBJ2-1; 9 positions match TRBD2. Germline V lookup: CDR1 SGHTA, CDR2 FQGNSA. The CDR3 consists of 16 residues. The V and J ends lost 6 bases and 3 bases, in that order; junction bases with no gene match: 9. Written as DNA, the CDR3 is TGTGCCAGCAGAAGACCGGGACTAGCAGACTACAATGAGCAGTTCTTC. Its protein product is CASRRPGLADYNEQFF.

The J gene is TRBJ1-5, the V gene TRBV28; the D gene is possibly TRBD1 (6 bases). The CDR3 runs 15 residues. The V end was cut by 1 base, the J end by 6 bases, with 13 bases between. Germline V CDR1 and CDR2: MDHEN, SYDVKM. CDR3 amino acids: CASSLSYRVRQPQHF. DNA of the CDR3: TGTGCCAGCAGTTTATCCTACAGGGTACGTCAGCCCCAGCATTTT.

This clonotype was counted between two and nine times. The J gene is TRBJ2-2, the V gene TRBV7-2; TRBD2 aligns across 7 bases. Trimming took 2 bases from V and 7 from J; bases not matched to a gene: 7. The CDR3 is made up of 15 amino acids. Germline-derived CDR1 and CDR2 are SGHTA and FQGNSA. CDR3 residues: CASSLFSSGNGELFF. The CDR3 DNA is TGTGCCAGCAGCTTATTTTCTAGCGGTAACGGGGAGCTGTTTTTT.

Here the CDR3 reads CASKATAGNEQFF. The CDR3 bases are TGCGCCAGCAAAGCCACGGCGGGGAATGAGCAGTTCTTC. The chain combines TRBV5-1 with TRBJ2-1; maybe TRBD2 (6 bases). Germline V lookup: CDR1 SGHRS, CDR2 YFSETQ. The ends were cut back, 6 bases at V and 7 bases at J, with 14 bases in the middle. There are 13 residues in the CDR3.